The T cell receptor beta chain described here comes from a study of cytomegalovirus exposure and HLA in healthy donors. Study-level information: Roughly 80 million unique TCRs from HLA-typed donors made up an early data release.

Findings of the study overall: In an earlier analysis, about 87% or about 30%: the productive usage of most TCR beta V segments. A later analysis showed TCR association rates differing by HLA locus, peaking at DRB1 and lowest at HLA-C.

Comment on this clone: The antigen remains unidentified. One end of the junction varies from germline; a read error may be responsible.

The PCR employed 60 Vbeta primers together with 13 Jbeta primers. The data were produced by immunoSEQ multiplex PCR, yet TCRdb's version contains in-frame clones alone and is incomplete. Of about 210,000 clones listed, 82% are singletons. The V gene's germline CDR1 is SEHNR and CDR2 FQNEAQ (reference sequence). This CDR3 is built from 16 residues. This clonotype originated in a man aged 35-49 years in good health and CMV-seropositive. The sequencing sample was made of PBMCs. This chain uses TRBV7-9 with TRBJ1-2; 8 bases align to TRBD1. The CDR3 nucleotides read TGTTCCAGCAGTTATACAAGGGTCGGGACAGGTCATGGCTACACCTTC. This encodes CSSSYTRVGTGHGYTF.